Listed below are T cell receptor beta chains from one sample, sequenced in a study of Ad26.COV2.S vaccination and SARS-CoV-2 variants. Produced via immunoSEQ multiplex PCR; TCRdb's table is partial and in-frame only. The sample includes roughly 350,000 clones, around 86% of them seen just once. Sequencing was performed on peripheral blood, taken in a trial of Ad26.COV2.S vaccine versus placebo. Receptor source: a person between 18 and 65 years old who received the Ad26.COV2.S COVID-19 vaccine or a placebo. Both conserved end residues are part of each CDR3. D genes are given only for firm matches. Clone size, where shown, is once, few, many, or a class for clones that have expanded.

size,D,V,J,length,CDR3,DNA
few,TRBD2,TRBV5-1,TRBJ2-2,19,CASSLRMSSGRANTGELFF,TGCGCCAGCAGCTTGAGGATGTCTAGCGGGAGGGCGAACACCGGGGAGCTGTTTTTT
.,.,TRBV6-5,TRBJ2-2,15,CASSYSPWGFGELFF,TGTGCCAGCAGTTACTCCCCTTGGGGATTCGGGGAGCTGTTTTTT
.,.,TRBV5-8,TRBJ2-7,14,CASSSRDEPTGQYF,TGTGCCAGCAGCTCCCGGGACGAGCCTACAGGGCAGTACTTC
.,TRBD1,TRBV30,TRBJ2-7,12,CAWGDSSYEQYF,TGTGCCTGGGGGGACAGCTCCTACGAGCAGTACTTC
once,TRBD1,TRBV5-1,TRBJ2-7,16,CASSLGRDRVNYEQYF,TGCGCCAGCAGCTTGGGGCGAGACAGGGTGAATTACGAGCAGTACTTC
.,TRBD1,TRBV10-3,TRBJ2-7,16,CAISEVGTGSSYEQYF,TGTGCCATCAGTGAAGTCGGGACAGGTAGCTCCTACGAGCAGTACTTC
.,.,TRBV14,TRBJ1-1,15,CASSQEGALLPEAFF,TGTGCCAGCAGCCAAGAAGGGGCGCTTCTCCCTGAAGCTTTCTTT
.,.,TRBV19,TRBJ2-3,12,CASSISKDTQYF,TGTGCCAGTAGTATCTCTAAAGATACGCAGTATTTT
once,.,TRBV2,TRBJ2-3,16,CASSEDRALGTDTQYF,TGTGCCAGCAGTGAGGACAGAGCCCTTGGCACAGATACGCAGTATTTT
few,.,TRBV19,TRBJ1-2,13,CASSIKVNYGYTF,TGTGCCAGTAGTATTAAGGTGAACTATGGCTACACCTTC
once,.,TRBV7-7,TRBJ2-5,12,CASGEGAETQYF,TGTGCTAGCGGTGAGGGGGCAGAGACCCAGTACTTC
.,TRBD2,TRBV9,TRBJ2-1,18,CASSTQTSGGALPVEQFF,TGTGCCAGCAGCACTCAGACTAGCGGGGGGGCCTTGCCCGTTGAGCAGTTCTTC
.,.,TRBV6-5,TRBJ2-1,15,CASSYTFDSYNEQFF,TGTGCCAGCAGTTACACCTTCGACAGCTACAATGAGCAGTTCTTC
.,.,TRBV21-1,TRBJ2-7,16,CASSSKRGTGDYEQYF,TGTGCCAGCAGCTCAAAAAGGGGCACAGGTGACTACGAGCAGTACTTC
.,TRBD2,TRBV4-2,TRBJ2-5,16,CASSQGLAAAQETQYF,TGTGCCAGCAGCCAAGGACTAGCGGCTGCCCAAGAGACCCAGTACTTC
.,.,TRBV5-6,TRBJ1-3,14,CASSPNPRGNTIYF,TGTGCCAGCAGCCCGAACCCCCGTGGAAACACCATATATTTT
.,.,TRBV23-1,TRBJ2-1,13,CASSTLGQNEQFF,TGCGCCAGCAGTACCCTGGGGCAAAATGAGCAGTTCTTC
.,TRBD1,TRBV11-2,TRBJ1-2,14,CASSATQGVNGYTF,TGTGCCAGCAGCGCCACACAGGGGGTTAATGGCTACACCTTC
.,.,TRBV6-4,TRBJ2-3,13,CASSEDSTDTQYF,TGTGCCAGCAGTGAGGACAGCACAGATACGCAGTATTTT
.,.,TRBV4-1,TRBJ2-7,12,CASAGSSYEQYF,TGCGCCAGCGCGGGGTCCTCCTACGAGCAGTACTTC
.,TRBD1,TRBV9,TRBJ1-2,16,CASSARTGDGHYGYTF,TGTGCCAGCAGCGCACGGACAGGGGATGGGCACTATGGCTACACCTTC
.,TRBD2,TRBV5-4,TRBJ2-3,16,CASSLKLAGITDTQYF,TGTGCCAGCAGCTTAAAACTAGCGGGGATTACAGATACGCAGTATTTT
once,.,TRBV4-3,TRBJ2-7,19,CASSQRLPLDSYSSYEQYF,TGCGCCAGCAGCCAGCGACTTCCCCTGGACAGCTACTCCTCCTACGAGCAGTACTTC
few,.,TRBV6-1,TRBJ1-3,14,CASSEGTAGNTIYF,TGTGCCAGCAGTGAGGGGACGGCTGGAAACACCATATATTTT
.,TRBD1,TRBV30,TRBJ1-1,15,CAWSSPRTGNTEAFF,TGTGCCTGGAGTTCTCCTCGGACAGGAAACACTGAAGCTTTCTTT